Only one count was recorded for the clone carrying this T cell receptor (beta chain). The treatment denotes: oral pan-JAK inhibitor, 5-10 mg twice daily. Unmatched junction bases numbered 8, after V lost 3 bases and J lost 9 bases. CDR3 length: 15 amino acids. CDR1 and CDR2 from the germline V gene are SNHLY and FYNNEI. This entry belongs to a study of CD8+ T cells in alopecia areata. Study context: Scoring of severity for treated patients was based on percentage of affected scalp area.

Sequencing used cDNA as its template, made by extracting RNA and reverse transcribing it. Repertoires were generated with immunoSEQ multiplex PCR, while TCRdb's copy carries only in-frame clones and drops some. The repertoire holds roughly 220,000 clones, with more than 60% as singletons. Specimen: CD4+ T cells sorted from blood, collected around week 44, from a patient treated with tofacitinib. This clonotype was sampled from a human donor with alopecia areata. The chain is built from TRBV2 and TRBJ2-1; 10 bases map to TRBD1. The CDR3 reads CASSEGRTGGPEQFF. In DNA form, the CDR3 reads TGTGCCAGCAGTGAGGGGCGGACAGGGGGGCCTGAGCAGTTCTTC.